Following are 29 T cell receptor beta chains from one sample sequenced in a study of human T cells and chemical hapten exposure. TCRdb called the RACE reads again in MiXCR, with one record for every CDR3 protein. The data show fewer than 130,000 distinct CDR3 sequences, approximately 10% seen once. Time point defined: patch test 1, 2 weeks after DPC sensitization. Treatment specified: therapeutic diphenylcyclopropenone sensitization with weekly scalp DPC. This material consisted of whole blood, taken in connection with sensitization to the hapten diphenylcyclopropenone (DPC). Source of these receptors: a woman aged 40 to 49 with alopecia areata. Some clones in this sample may be carry-over from other donors' samples.

A few counts support this clonotype. V and J are TRBV18 and TRBJ2-7; D not resolved. In germline, CDR1 is KGHSH, CDR2 LQKENI. There are 12 residues in the CDR3. V was pared by 5 bases and J by 12 bases, with 17 bases between. CDR3 bases: TGTGCCAGCTCAGATGTCCGGGTTTATCTGTACTTC. Amino acids: CASSDVRVYLYF.

A few counts support this clonotype. The rearrangement uses TRBV6-5 and TRBJ2-3; 10 bases are shared with TRBD2. The trim removed 6 bases at V and 1 base at J, leaving 10 bases unmatched. This CDR3 has 17 residues. Germline CDR1 and CDR2: MNHEY and SVGAGI. CDR3 bases: TGTGCCAGCAGACTTTTACCCGGACTAGCGGGCACAGATACGCAGTATTTT. This translates into CASRLLPGLAGTDTQYF.

The genes are TRBV7-9 and TRBJ2-5, with TRBD2 as a possible D gene (5 bases). Trimming shortened V by 1 base and J by 6 bases, and 9 bases separated the two germline ends. Per germline, CDR1 SEHNR and CDR2 FQNEAQ (reference sequence). The CDR3 consists of 13 residues. This chain's CDR3 is CASSLGTGKTQYF. CDR3 coding DNA: TGTGCCAGCAGCTTAGGGACCGGGAAGACCCAGTACTTC.

This chain links TRBV29-1 with TRBJ2-3, with 9 bases aligning to TRBD1. The germline V gene has CDR1 SQVTM and CDR2 ANQGSEA. The J segment lost 1 base and the V segment lost 1 base, leaving 3 bases of the junction unmatched. This CDR3 has 15 amino acids. CDR3 in DNA: TGCAGCGTTGAAGGGGGACAGGGTCGCACAGATACGCAGTATTTT. Protein: CSVEGGQGRTDTQYF.

Only a few counts were recorded for this clonotype. The chain combines TRBV9 with TRBJ2-1, with 9 nucleotides matching TRBD1. This CDR3 has 15 residues. With 3 bases clipped from V and 7 bases from J, the junction kept 8 bases outside the gene matches. The germline V gene encodes CDR1 SGDLS and CDR2 YYNGEE. CDR3 sequence reads: CASSGGQGSGNEQFF. As DNA, the CDR3 is TGTGCCAGCAGCGGGGGACAGGGATCAGGGAATGAGCAGTTCTTC.

The V call is TRBV7-6, the J call TRBJ1-5; D not resolved. Trimming stripped 0 bases from V and 5 bases from J, with 8 bases between. Germline V CDR1 and CDR2: SGHVS, FNYEAQ. The CDR3 consists of 14 residues. The CDR3 here is CASSLAEGDQPQHF. The CDR3, as DNA: TGTGCCAGCAGCTTAGCCGAAGGAGATCAGCCCCAGCATTTT.

V gene TRBV4-2 combines with J gene TRBJ2-5, with D tentatively TRBD1 (6 bases). Trimming shortened V by 0 bases and J by 4 bases, and 9 bases separated the two germline ends. In germline, CDR1 is LGHNA, CDR2 YNFKEQ. The CDR3 runs to 14 residues. The CDR3 here is CASSQDIRGETQYF. As DNA, the CDR3 is TGTGCCAGCAGCCAAGATATCAGGGGAGAGACCCAGTACTTC.

This clonotype was seen ten or more times. The chain has TRBV29-1 and TRBJ1-1, with 7 bases matching TRBD1. V lost 6 bases to trimming and J lost 6 bases; unmatched junction nucleotides: 19. Looked up from germline, CDR1 is SQVTM and CDR2 is ANQGSEA. The CDR3 consists of 16 residues. This chain's CDR3 is CSVNNRDSAPTSEAFF. For the CDR3, the DNA is TGCAGCGTGAACAACCGGGACAGTGCTCCAACTTCTGAAGCTTTCTTT.

The V gene is TRBV5-1, the J gene TRBJ1-3, with a weak D call TRBD1 (6 bases). The CDR3 totals 17 residues. Germline lookup yields CDR1 SGHRS and CDR2 YFSETQ. V was clipped by 0 bases and J by 5 bases, with 18 bases between them. CDR3 sequence: CASSLGATGLRRNTIYF. The CDR3 region has the DNA TGCGCCAGCAGCTTGGGAGCGACAGGCCTCCGGAGAAACACCATATATTTT.

This chain joins TRBV6-5 and TRBJ2-1, with TRBD2 identical over 12 bases. The V gene's germline CDR1 is MNHEY and CDR2 SVGAGI. V shed 4 bases, J shed 2 bases, and the junction held 3 bases outside the gene matches. The CDR3 is 16 amino acids. The CDR3 DNA follows: TGTGCCAGCAGTTCCCGACTAGCGGGGGCCTACAATGAGCAGTTCTTC. Its translation is CASSSRLAGAYNEQFF.

The chain combines TRBV30 with TRBJ2-1; perhaps D is TRBD1 or TRBD2 (5 bases each). The ends were cut back, 0 bases at V and 10 bases at J, with 10 bases in the middle. The CDR3 totals 12 residues. Germline CDR1 is GTSNPN and CDR2 is SVGIG (reference sequence). The CDR3 nucleotides are TGTGCCTGGAGTGTAGTATGGGGGGAGCAGTTCTTC. Protein sequence: CAWSVVWGEQFF. The complete variable domain, with remaining parts taken from reference TRBV30 and TRBJ2-1, reads SQTIHQWPATLVQPVGSPLSLECTVEGTSNPNLYWYRQAAGRGLQLLFYSVGIGQISSEVPQNLSASRPQDRQFILSSKKLLLSDSGFYLCAWSVVWGEQFFGPGTRLTVL.

This clonotype has a count of ten or more. CDR3 bases: TGTGCCAGCAGTTACTCGAGTCCGGCAAGCAATTCACCCCTCCACTTT. It encodes CASSYSSPASNSPLHF. The chain is built from TRBV6-5 and TRBJ1-6; D unresolved. Trimming left V 0 bases short and J 7 bases short, with 13 bases between. This CDR3 contains 16 residues. Germline CDR1 MNHEY, CDR2 SVGAGI.

Many counts were recorded for this clonotype. The junction departs from germline at one end; a sequencing error may be responsible. This rearrangement joins TRBV20-1 to TRBJ2-5; 10 nucleotides line up with TRBD2. CDR1 is DFQATT and CDR2 is SNEGSKA in the germline V gene (reference sequence). The CDR3 is made up of 15 amino acids. The CDR3 is CSASASGSIRETQYF. Written as DNA, the CDR3 is TGTAGTGCTAGTGCTAGCGGGAGTATTAGAGAGACCCAGTACTTC.

This clonotype has more than one count but fewer than ten. This sequence joins TRBV6-5 and TRBJ1-2, with D unclear. V lost 6 bases to trimming and J lost 0 bases, with 14 bases between them. The CDR3 runs 15 residues. The germline CDR1 and CDR2 sequences are MNHEY and SVGAGI. For the CDR3, the DNA is TGTGCCAGCAGCCAAACGGAGACTACTAACTATGGCTACACCTTC. Translating gives CASSQTETTNYGYTF.

This clonotype showed up many times. V usage is TRBV20-1 and J usage is TRBJ1-5, with D perhaps matching TRBD1 (5 bases). Germline V gene sequence: CDR1 DFQATT, CDR2 SNEGSKA (reference sequence). The germline V and J ends were trimmed by 0 bases and 4 bases, with 16 bases remaining between them. The CDR3 is 16 residues long. The CDR3 protein is CSARDIRAGGNQPQHF. CDR3 coding DNA: TGCAGTGCTAGAGATATCAGGGCTGGGGGGAATCAGCCCCAGCATTTT.

The CDR3, as DNA: TGTGCCAGCAGTATAGTGGGACATCTCTATGGCTACACCTTC. Its protein is CASSIVGHLYGYTF. The V and J genes are TRBV28 and TRBJ1-2; weak D call: TRBD1 (6 bases). Trimming left V 5 bases short and J 4 bases short, with 14 bases between. The CDR3 sequence is 14 residues long. The germline V gene has CDR1 MDHEN and CDR2 SYDVKM.

The chain recombines TRBV3-2 with TRBJ1-2; the D call of TRBD1 is as the table states it, not checked on the DNA. TRBV3-2 corresponds to a pseudogene. The CDR3 runs 15 residues. CDR3 residues: CASSRGTGPNYGYTF. CDR3 in DNA: TGTGCCAGCAGCCGAGGGACAGGCCCTAACTATGGCTACACCTTC.

In its sample, this clonotype was seen many times. This chain joins TRBV30 and TRBJ1-2; tentatively, D is TRBD1 (5 bases). Germline V gene sequence: CDR1 GTSNPN, CDR2 SVGIG (reference sequence). CDR3 size: 11 residues. V lost 6 bases and J lost 3, with 8 bases in between. The CDR3 DNA sequence: TGTGCCTGTAAGGGGCACTATGGCTACACCTTC. It translates to CACKGHYGYTF.

This clonotype was picked up a small number of times. This rearrangement joins TRBV6-6 to TRBJ2-2; maybe TRBD1 (5 bases). V was clipped by 2 bases and J by 3 bases, with 16 bases between them. The CDR3 runs 17 residues. The V gene's germline CDR1 is MNHNY and CDR2 SVGAGI (reference sequence). This chain's CDR3 is CASSYGPGRRDTGELFF. CDR3 in DNA: TGTGCCAGCAGTTACGGACCAGGGCGAAGGGACACCGGGGAGCTGTTTTTT.

In its sample, this clonotype was seen many times. The J gene is TRBJ1-5, the V gene TRBV29-1; D remains unclear. Germline CDR1 and CDR2: SQVTM and ANQGSEA. The CDR3 runs 13 residues. Trimming took off 6 bases at V and 4 bases at J, with 13 bases between the two ends. CDR3 residues: CSVARTENQPQHF. The CDR3 DNA sequence: TGCAGCGTCGCGCGCACGGAGAATCAGCCCCAGCATTTT.

There are many counts of this clonotype. The genes are TRBV20-1 and TRBJ2-5; the D gene is possibly TRBD1 (6 bases). V was trimmed by 6 bases and J by 2 bases, leaving 16 bases between them. Germline V gene lookup returns CDR1 DFQATT and CDR2 SNEGSKA (reference sequence). The CDR3 extends over 14 amino acids. The CDR3: CSAPYDQGQETQYF. CDR3 nucleotide sequence: TGCAGTGCCCCCTACGACCAGGGGCAAGAGACCCAGTACTTC.

This clonotype was counted many times. The chain is built from TRBV11-1 and TRBJ2-5; D gene uncertain. Germline V CDR1 and CDR2: SGHAT, FQDESV (reference sequence). V was shortened by 1 base and J by 0 bases, with 3 bases between the two germline ends. The CDR3 consists of 13 residues. The CDR3 DNA reads TGTGCCAGCAGCTTAGGGTACCAAGAGACCCAGTACTTC. Translated, it gives CASSLGYQETQYF.

This clonotype was seen only a few times. The chain couples TRBV29-1 to TRBJ2-5, with unresolved D. Trimming removed 1 base from V and 2 bases from J, with 5 bases in between. Looked up from germline, CDR1 is SQVTM and CDR2 is ANQGSEA. This CDR3 region has 12 residues. The CDR3 reads CSVEVQQETQYF. CDR3 DNA sequence: TGCAGCGTTGAAGTCCAGCAAGAGACCCAGTACTTC.

As concerns this clonotype: This may come from a read error, since a much larger clone is one base off. This chain links TRBV24-1 with TRBJ2-5; D is unclear. Germline V gives CDR1 KGHDR, CDR2 SFDVKD. This CDR3 comprises 16 residues. The V and J ends lost 4 bases and 6 bases respectively, with 20 bases between them. Here the CDR3 reads CATSDTGPADRQTQYF. CDR3 DNA: TGTGCCACCAGTGACACCGGCCCCGCTGATCGCCAGACCCAGTACTTC.

The chain has TRBV11-2 and TRBJ1-2; weak D call: TRBD1 (5 bases). Trimming left V 7 bases short and J 3 bases short, with 21 bases between. Germline V gene data show CDR1 as SGHAT and CDR2 as FQNNGV. The CDR3 extends over 16 amino acids. CDR3 nucleotides: TGTGCCAGCACCTCCGGGGCTGGTGGATACGACTATGGCTACACCTTC. Residues: CASTSGAGGYDYGYTF. Full variable domain (missing parts from reference TRBV11-2 and TRBJ1-2): EAGVAQSPRYKIIEKRQSVAFWCNPISGHATLYWYQQILGQGPKLLIQFQNNGVVDDSQLPKDRFSAERLKGVDSTLKIQPAKLEDSAVYLCASTSGAGGYDYGYTFGSGTRLTVV.

This clonotype was seen ten or more times. The chain is built from TRBV11-2 and TRBJ2-1, with TRBD1 matching 7 bases. The CDR3 length is 13 residues. Per the germline V gene, CDR1 is SGHAT and CDR2 is FQNNGV. After removal of 7 bases from V and 8 bases from J, the junction contained 8 bases not matched to a gene. Here the CDR3 reads CASTPGQVYEQFF. The CDR3 DNA reads TGTGCCAGCACCCCAGGACAGGTCTATGAGCAGTTCTTC.

This chain links TRBV29-1 with TRBJ1-2; 8 bases are shared with TRBD1. Germline V gives CDR1 SQVTM, CDR2 ANQGSEA. V lost 7 bases to trimming and J lost 1 base; unmatched junction nucleotides: 11. The length of the CDR3 is 15 residues. The DNA of the CDR3 is TGCAGCGCATCAGGAGGACAGGGCGGTAACTATGGCTACACCTTC. Translated, it gives CSASGGQGGNYGYTF.

The chain joins TRBV7-2 to TRBJ2-1, with 10 positions matching TRBD2. The CDR3 totals 19 residues. V was pared by 5 bases and J by 2 bases, with 15 bases of the junction left unmatched. Germline V lookup: CDR1 SGHTA, CDR2 FQGNSA. The CDR3 region has the DNA TGTGCCAGCAGCCCAAGGGGCCTAGCGGGAGTCGGTACCTACAATGAGCAGTTCTTC. As protein: CASSPRGLAGVGTYNEQFF.

In this sample, this clonotype turned up a few times. V usage is TRBV6-5 and J usage is TRBJ1-2; D is ambiguous. The CDR3 contains 12 residues. The germline V gene encodes CDR1 MNHEY and CDR2 SVGAGI. V was cut by 4 bases and J by 9 bases, with 12 bases left in between. The CDR3, as DNA: TGTGCCAGCAGTTCCCTGCCTTCGAGCTACACCTTC. Its translation: CASSSLPSSYTF.